The 9 T cell receptor beta chains in this list originate from one sample, sequenced in a study of blood T cell repertoires in COVID-19. Sequencing used immunoSEQ multiplex PCR; TCRdb keeps in-frame clones, though not all of them. The table has about 240,000 clones, 70% to 90% seen once. The sequencing input was peripheral blood. The receptor set was obtained from a man aged 60 to 75 with acute or convalescent COVID-19.

This chain connects TRBV11-3 to TRBJ2-3; D gene ambiguous. Germline values: CDR1 SGHNT, CDR2 YENEEA. V was clipped by 0 bases and J by 2 bases, with 6 bases between them. The CDR3 contains 14 residues. The CDR3 nucleotides are TGTGCCAGCAGCTTAGACTCCCTCACAGATACGCAGTATTTT. As protein: CASSLDSLTDTQYF.

The CDR3 DNA follows: TGTGCCAGCAGCCAAGCGGGACTGATCTACGAGCAGTACTTC. It encodes CASSQAGLIYEQYF. V gene TRBV14 combines with J gene TRBJ2-7, with a possible D match to TRBD2 (6 bases). The germline V gene encodes CDR1 SGHDN and CDR2 FVKESK. The CDR3 has 14 residues. V was clipped by 1 base and J by 3 bases, with 10 bases between them.

The genes are TRBV6-1 and TRBJ2-3; TRBD2 is a possible D gene (6 bases). The CDR3 is 15 residues long. V was shortened by 2 bases and J by 1 base, with 10 bases between the two germline ends. Germline V lookup: CDR1 MNHNS, CDR2 SASEGT. The CDR3 spells CASSERRRGTDTQYF. Here the CDR3 DNA reads TGTGCCAGCAGTGAACGAAGGAGGGGCACAGATACGCAGTATTTT.

The rearrangement joins TRBV27 to TRBJ2-1; the match to TRBD2 covers 13 bases. The junction had 5 bases not matched to a gene; V was cut back by 3 bases and J by 0 bases. The CDR3 has 18 amino acids. Germline V CDR1 and CDR2: MNHEY, SMNVEV (reference sequence). The CDR3 reads CASSFGTSGMSSYNEQFF. CDR3 DNA: TGTGCCAGCAGTTTCGGGACTAGCGGGATGAGCTCCTACAATGAGCAGTTCTTC.

The chain uses TRBV7-9 and TRBJ2-7; D ambiguous. CDR1 is SEHNR and CDR2 is FQNEAQ in the germline V gene (reference sequence). V was cut by 1 base and J by 2 bases, with 6 bases left in between. The CDR3 contains 13 residues. The CDR3 nucleotides read TGTGCCAGCAGCTTAGTCGGTACCTACGAGCAGTACTTC. Its protein is CASSLVGTYEQYF.

The rearrangement joins TRBV29-1 to TRBJ2-3, with TRBD2 identical over 9 bases. This CDR3 has 16 residues. The germline V gene has CDR1 SQVTM and CDR2 ANQGSEA. Germline trimming cut 3 bases from V and 2 bases from J; bases unmatched to any gene: 9. CDR3 coding DNA: TGCAGCGTTGACGGTAGCGGGAGAGGGGCCACAGATACGCAGTATTTT. This encodes CSVDGSGRGATDTQYF.

V usage is TRBV11-2 and J usage is TRBJ2-7; a weak D match, TRBD1 (5 bases). Germline assignment: CDR1 SGHAT and CDR2 FQNNGV. This CDR3 is built from 13 residues. The germline V and J ends were trimmed by 0 bases and 6 bases, with 9 bases remaining between them. The CDR3 loop reads CASSLDRRAEQYF. The CDR3 DNA follows: TGTGCCAGCAGCTTAGATCGCAGGGCCGAGCAGTACTTC.

This clone was seen more than once but under ten times. The chain recombines TRBV5-5 with TRBJ1-3; 9 bases are a match to TRBD1. V shed 4 bases and J 4 bases; nucleotides not matched to a gene: 3. The CDR3 is made up of 14 amino acids. Germline lookup yields CDR1 SGHKS and CDR2 YYEKEE (reference sequence). CDR3 region: CASSPGTGGNTIYF. In DNA, the CDR3 is TGTGCCAGCAGCCCCGGGACAGGGGGAAACACCATATATTTT.

This chain links TRBV7-2 with TRBJ1-4; 7 bases fit TRBD1. This CDR3 comprises 17 residues. J lost 3 bases, V lost 2 bases, and 9 bases had no gene match. CDR1 SGHTA and CDR2 FQGNSA come from the germline V gene. CDR3 residues: CASSLSGPTGANEKLFF. The CDR3 region has the DNA TGTGCCAGCAGCTTATCAGGCCCAACAGGGGCTAATGAAAAACTGTTTTTT.